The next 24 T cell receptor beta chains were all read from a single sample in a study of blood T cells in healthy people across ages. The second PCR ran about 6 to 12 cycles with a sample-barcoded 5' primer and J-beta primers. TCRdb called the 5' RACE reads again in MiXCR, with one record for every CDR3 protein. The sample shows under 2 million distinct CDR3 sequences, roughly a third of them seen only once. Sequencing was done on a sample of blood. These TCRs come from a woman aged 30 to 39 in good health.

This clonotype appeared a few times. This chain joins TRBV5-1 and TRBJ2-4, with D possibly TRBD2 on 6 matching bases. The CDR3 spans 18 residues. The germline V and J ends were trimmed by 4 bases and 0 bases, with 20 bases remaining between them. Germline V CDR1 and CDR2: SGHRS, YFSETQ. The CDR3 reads CASSPGLDYYLAKNIQYF. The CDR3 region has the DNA TGCGCCAGCAGCCCCGGACTGGACTACTATCTAGCCAAAAACATTCAGTACTTC. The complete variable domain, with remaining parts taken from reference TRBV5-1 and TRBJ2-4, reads KAGVTQTPRYLIKTRGQQVTLSCSPISGHRSVSWYQQTPGQGLQFLFEYFSETQRNKGNFPGRFSGRQFSNSRSEMNVSTLELGDSALYLCASSPGLDYYLAKNIQYFGAGTRLSVL.

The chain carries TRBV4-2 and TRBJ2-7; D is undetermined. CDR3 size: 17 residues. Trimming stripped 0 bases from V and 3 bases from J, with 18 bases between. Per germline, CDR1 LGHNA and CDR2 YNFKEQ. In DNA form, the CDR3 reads TGTGCCAGCAGCCAAGATCCCCGTGCGCAAAGCGTCTACGAGCAGTACTTC. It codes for CASSQDPRAQSVYEQYF.

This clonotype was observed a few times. The CDR3 DNA is TGTGCCAGCAGTCCCCTGTCCCTCACGGGGGGAGCGGCCGGGGAGCTGTTTTTT. As protein: CASSPLSLTGGAAGELFF. The V and J genes are TRBV28 and TRBJ2-2; 7 bases fit TRBD2. After removal of 5 bases from V and 6 bases from J, the junction contained 18 bases not matched to a gene. CDR1 is MDHEN, CDR2 SYDVKM, per germline. The CDR3 totals 18 residues.

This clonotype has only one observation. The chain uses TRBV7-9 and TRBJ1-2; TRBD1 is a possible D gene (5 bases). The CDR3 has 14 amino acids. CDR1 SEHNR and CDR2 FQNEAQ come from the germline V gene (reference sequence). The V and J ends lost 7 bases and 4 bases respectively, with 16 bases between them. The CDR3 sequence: CASTREGASYGYTF. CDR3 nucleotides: TGTGCCAGCACCAGGGAGGGAGCGAGCTATGGCTACACCTTC.

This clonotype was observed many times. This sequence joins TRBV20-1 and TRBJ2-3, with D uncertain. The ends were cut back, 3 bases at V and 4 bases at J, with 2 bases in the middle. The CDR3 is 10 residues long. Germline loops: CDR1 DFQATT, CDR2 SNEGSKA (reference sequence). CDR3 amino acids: CSARSDTQYF. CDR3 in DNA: TGCAGTGCTAGGTCAGATACGCAGTATTTT.

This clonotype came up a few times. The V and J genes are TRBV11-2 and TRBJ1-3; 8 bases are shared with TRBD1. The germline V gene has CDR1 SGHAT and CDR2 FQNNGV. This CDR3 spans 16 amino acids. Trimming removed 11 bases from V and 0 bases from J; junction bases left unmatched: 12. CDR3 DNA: TGTGCCTCGGGGCGGACAGGGACATTCTCTGGAAACACCATATATTTT. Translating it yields CASGRTGTFSGNTIYF.

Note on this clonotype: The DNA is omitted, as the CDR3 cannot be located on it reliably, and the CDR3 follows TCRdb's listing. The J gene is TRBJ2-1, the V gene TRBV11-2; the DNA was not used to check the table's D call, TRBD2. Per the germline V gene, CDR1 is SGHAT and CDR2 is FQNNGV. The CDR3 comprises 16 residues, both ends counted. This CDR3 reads CASSPYVASGTHEQFF.

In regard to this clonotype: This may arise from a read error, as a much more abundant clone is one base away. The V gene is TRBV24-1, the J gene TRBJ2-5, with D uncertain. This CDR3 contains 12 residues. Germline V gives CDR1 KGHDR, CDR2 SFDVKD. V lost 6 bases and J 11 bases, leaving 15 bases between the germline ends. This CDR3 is CATSQFGEVQYF. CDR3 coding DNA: TGTGCCACCAGTCAATTCGGAGAGGTGCAGTACTTC.

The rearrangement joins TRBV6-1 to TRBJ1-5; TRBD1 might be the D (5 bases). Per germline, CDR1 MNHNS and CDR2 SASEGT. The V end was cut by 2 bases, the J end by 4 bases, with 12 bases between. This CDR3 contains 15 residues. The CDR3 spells CASSEQSRVNQPQHF. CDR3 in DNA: TGTGCCAGCAGTGAACAAAGCAGGGTGAATCAGCCCCAGCATTTT.

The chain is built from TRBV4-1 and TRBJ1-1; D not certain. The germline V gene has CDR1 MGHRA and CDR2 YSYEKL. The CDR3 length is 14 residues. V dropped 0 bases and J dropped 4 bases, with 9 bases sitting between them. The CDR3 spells CASSQEFSRTEAFF. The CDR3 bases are TGCGCCAGCAGCCAAGAGTTCAGCCGCACTGAAGCTTTCTTT.

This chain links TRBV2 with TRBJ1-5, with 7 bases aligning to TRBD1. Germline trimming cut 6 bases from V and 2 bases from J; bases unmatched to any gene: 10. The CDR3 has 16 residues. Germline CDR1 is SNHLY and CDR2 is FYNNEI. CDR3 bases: TGTGCCAGCAGCCCCTGGGACAGCGGGGGCAATCAGCCCCAGCATTTT. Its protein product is CASSPWDSGGNQPQHF.

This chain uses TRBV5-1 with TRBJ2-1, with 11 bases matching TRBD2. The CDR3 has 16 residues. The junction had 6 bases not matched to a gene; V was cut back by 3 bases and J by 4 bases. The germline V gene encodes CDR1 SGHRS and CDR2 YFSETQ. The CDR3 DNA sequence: TGCGCCAGCAGCTCGGAACCTAGCGGGGGGTACAATGAGCAGTTCTTC. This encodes CASSSEPSGGYNEQFF.

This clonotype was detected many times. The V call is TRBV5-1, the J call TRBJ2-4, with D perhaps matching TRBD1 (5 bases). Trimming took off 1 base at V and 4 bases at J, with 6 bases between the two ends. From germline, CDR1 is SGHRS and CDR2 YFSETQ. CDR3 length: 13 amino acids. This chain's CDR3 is CASSLPGKNIQYF. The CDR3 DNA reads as TGCGCCAGCAGCTTGCCAGGGAAAAACATTCAGTACTTC.

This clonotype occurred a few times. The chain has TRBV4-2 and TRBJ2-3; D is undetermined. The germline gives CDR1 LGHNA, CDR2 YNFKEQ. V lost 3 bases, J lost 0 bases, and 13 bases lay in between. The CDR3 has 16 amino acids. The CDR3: CASSHLGRISTDTQYF. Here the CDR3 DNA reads TGTGCCAGCAGCCATTTGGGTAGAATAAGCACAGATACGCAGTATTTT.

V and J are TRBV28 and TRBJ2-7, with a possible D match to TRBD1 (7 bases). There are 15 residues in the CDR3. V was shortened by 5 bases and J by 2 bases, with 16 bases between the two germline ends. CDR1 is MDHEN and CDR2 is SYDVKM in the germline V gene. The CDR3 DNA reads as TGTGCCAGCAGTCTGGGCGGGACAGCGGCCTACGAGCAGTACTTC. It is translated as CASSLGGTAAYEQYF.

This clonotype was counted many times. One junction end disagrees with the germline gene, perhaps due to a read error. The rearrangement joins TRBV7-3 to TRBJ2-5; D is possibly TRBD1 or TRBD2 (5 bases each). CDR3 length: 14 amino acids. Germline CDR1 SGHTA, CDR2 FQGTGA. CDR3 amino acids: CASSLGVDQETQYF. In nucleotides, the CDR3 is TGCGCCAGCAGCTTGGGGGTTGACCAAGAGACCCAGTACTTC.

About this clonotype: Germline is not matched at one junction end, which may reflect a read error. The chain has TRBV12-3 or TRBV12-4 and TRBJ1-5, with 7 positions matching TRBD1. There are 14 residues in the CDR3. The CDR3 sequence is CASSLDRDSQPQHF. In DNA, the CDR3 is TGTGCCAGCAGCTTAGACAGGGACTCTCAGCCCCAGCATTTT.

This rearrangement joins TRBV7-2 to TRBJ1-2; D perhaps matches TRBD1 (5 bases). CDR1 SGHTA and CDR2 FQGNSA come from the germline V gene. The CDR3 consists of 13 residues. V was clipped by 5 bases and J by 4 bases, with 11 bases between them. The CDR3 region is CASSPRQTYGYTF. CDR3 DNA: TGTGCCAGCAGCCCCCGACAGACCTATGGCTACACCTTC.

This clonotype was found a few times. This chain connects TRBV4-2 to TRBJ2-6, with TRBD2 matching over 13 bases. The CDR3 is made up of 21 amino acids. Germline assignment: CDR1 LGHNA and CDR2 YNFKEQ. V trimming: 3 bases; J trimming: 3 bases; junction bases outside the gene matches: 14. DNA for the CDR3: TGTGCCAGCAGCCATAAATATTACGGACTAGCGGGAGAGGTTGGGGCCAACGTCCTGACTTTC. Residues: CASSHKYYGLAGEVGANVLTF.

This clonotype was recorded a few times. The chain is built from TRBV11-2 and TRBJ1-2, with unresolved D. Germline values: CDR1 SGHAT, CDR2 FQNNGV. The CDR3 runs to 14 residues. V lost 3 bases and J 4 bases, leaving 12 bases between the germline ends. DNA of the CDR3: TGTGCCAGCAGCTTTCCCGAGGGCAGCTATGGCTACACCTTC. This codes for CASSFPEGSYGYTF.

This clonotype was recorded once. CDR3 DNA sequence: TGTGCCAGCAGCTTGACCGTGGAGGGCACAGATACGCAGTATTTT. Translating it yields CASSLTVEGTDTQYF. The chain recombines TRBV5-6 with TRBJ2-3; the D gene is possibly TRBD2 (5 bases). CDR1 is SGHDT and CDR2 is YYEEEE in the germline V gene. V was clipped by 1 base and J by 1 base, with 10 bases between them. This CDR3 contains 15 residues.

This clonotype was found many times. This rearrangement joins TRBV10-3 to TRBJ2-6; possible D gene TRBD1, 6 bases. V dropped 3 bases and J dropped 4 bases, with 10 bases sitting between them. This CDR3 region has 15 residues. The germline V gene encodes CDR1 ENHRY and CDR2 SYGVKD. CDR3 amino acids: CAISEQGSGANVLTF. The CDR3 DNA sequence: TGTGCCATCAGTGAACAGGGTTCCGGGGCCAACGTCCTGACTTTC.

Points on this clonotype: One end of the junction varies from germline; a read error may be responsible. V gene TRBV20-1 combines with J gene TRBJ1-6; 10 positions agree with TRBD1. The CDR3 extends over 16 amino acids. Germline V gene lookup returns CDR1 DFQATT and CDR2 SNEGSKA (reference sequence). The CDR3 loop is CSLRTGGNSYNSPPHF. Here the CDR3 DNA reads TGCAGTCTCCGGACAGGGGGTAACTCCTATAATTCACCCCCCCACTTT.

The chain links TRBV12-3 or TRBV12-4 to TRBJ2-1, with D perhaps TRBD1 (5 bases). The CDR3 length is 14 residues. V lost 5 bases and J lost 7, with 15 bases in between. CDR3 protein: CASSNQGDLNEQFF. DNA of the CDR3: TGTGCCAGCAGTAATCAGGGTGATCTGAATGAGCAGTTCTTC.